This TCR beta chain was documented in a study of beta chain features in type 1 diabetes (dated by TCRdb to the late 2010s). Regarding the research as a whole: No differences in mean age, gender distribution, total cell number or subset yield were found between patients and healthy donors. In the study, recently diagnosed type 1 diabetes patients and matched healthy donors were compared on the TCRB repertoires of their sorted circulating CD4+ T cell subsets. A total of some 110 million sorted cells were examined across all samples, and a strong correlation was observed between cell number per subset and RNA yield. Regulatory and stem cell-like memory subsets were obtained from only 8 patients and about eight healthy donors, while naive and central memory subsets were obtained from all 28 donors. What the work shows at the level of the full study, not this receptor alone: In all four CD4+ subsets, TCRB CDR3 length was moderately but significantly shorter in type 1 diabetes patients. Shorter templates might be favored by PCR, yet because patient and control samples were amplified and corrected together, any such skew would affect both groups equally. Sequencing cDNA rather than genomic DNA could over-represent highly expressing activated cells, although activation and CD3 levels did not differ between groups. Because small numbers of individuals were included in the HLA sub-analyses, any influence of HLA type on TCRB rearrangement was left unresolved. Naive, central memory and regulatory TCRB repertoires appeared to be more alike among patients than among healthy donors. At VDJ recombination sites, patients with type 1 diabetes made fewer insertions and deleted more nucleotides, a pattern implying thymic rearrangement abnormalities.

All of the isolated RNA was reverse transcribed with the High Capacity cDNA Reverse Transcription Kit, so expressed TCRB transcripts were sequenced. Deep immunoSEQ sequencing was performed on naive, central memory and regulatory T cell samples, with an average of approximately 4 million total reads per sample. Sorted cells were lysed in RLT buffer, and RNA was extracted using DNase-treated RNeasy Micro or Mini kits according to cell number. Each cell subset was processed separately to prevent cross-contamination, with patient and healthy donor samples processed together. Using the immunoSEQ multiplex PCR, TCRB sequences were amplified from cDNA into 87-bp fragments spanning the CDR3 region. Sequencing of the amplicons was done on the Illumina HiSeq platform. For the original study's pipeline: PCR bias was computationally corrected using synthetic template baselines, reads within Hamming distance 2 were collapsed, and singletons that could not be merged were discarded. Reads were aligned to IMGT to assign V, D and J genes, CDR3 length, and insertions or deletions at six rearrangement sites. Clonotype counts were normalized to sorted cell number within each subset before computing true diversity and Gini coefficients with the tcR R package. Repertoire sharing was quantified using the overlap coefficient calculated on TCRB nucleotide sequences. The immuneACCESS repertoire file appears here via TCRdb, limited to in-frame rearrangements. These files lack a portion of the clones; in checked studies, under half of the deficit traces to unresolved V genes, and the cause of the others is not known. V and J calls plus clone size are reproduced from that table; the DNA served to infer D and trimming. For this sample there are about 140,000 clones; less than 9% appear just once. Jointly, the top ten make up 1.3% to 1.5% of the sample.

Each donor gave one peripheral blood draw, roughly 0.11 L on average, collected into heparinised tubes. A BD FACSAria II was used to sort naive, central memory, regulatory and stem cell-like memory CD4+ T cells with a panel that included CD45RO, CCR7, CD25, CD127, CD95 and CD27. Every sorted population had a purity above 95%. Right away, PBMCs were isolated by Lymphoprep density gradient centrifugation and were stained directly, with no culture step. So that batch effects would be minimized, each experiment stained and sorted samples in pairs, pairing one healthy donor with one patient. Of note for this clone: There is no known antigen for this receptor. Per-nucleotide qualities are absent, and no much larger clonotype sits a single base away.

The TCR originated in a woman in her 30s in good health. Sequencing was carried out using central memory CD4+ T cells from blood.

The DNA sequence is as follows: TGTGCCAGCAGCTCTTCCGGGACAGGGGGCTACGAGCAGTACTTC. Its coded protein is CASSSSGTGGYEQYF. Recombination joined TRBV7-6 with TRBJ2-7; 11 bases in the middle match TRBD1. From its cysteine to its phenylalanine, the CDR3 spans 15 amino acids. Just CDR3 DNA is preserved here, 45 bases in frame from base 1. The junction shows trimming of 4 bases on V and 3 bases on J, and the gene matches do not reach 5 bases of it. The germline V gene provides CDR1 SGHVS and CDR2 FNYEAQ. The reference TRBV7-6 and TRBJ2-7 proteins fill in what lies around the CDR3, so the full variable domain reads GAGVSQSPRYKVTKRGQDVALRCDPISGHVSLYWYRQALGQGPEFLTYFNYEAQQDKSGLPNDRFSAERPEGSISTLTIQRTEQRDSAMYRCASSSSGTGGYEQYFGPGTRLTVT.